This T cell receptor (beta chain) is drawn from a study of blood T cell repertoires in COVID-19. This CDR3 region has 14 residues. J gave up 3 bases and V 7 bases, and 7 bases lay outside the gene matches. Germline lookup yields CDR1 LNHDA and CDR2 SQIVND (reference sequence). Clones were sequenced by immunoSEQ multiplex PCR, and TCRdb holds only the in-frame ones, with some missing. The sample shows roughly 290,000 clones, around 90% of them seen only once. Sequencing input: PBMCs or T cells enriched from blood (not recorded which). This chain connects TRBV19 to TRBJ1-1; TRBD1 aligns across 8 bases. This receptor was taken from a woman aged 40 to 50 who had recovered from COVID-19. The DNA for the CDR3 is TGTGCCAGTACTAGACAGGGGTGGGACACTGAAGCTTTCTTT. The encoded protein is CASTRQGWDTEAFF.